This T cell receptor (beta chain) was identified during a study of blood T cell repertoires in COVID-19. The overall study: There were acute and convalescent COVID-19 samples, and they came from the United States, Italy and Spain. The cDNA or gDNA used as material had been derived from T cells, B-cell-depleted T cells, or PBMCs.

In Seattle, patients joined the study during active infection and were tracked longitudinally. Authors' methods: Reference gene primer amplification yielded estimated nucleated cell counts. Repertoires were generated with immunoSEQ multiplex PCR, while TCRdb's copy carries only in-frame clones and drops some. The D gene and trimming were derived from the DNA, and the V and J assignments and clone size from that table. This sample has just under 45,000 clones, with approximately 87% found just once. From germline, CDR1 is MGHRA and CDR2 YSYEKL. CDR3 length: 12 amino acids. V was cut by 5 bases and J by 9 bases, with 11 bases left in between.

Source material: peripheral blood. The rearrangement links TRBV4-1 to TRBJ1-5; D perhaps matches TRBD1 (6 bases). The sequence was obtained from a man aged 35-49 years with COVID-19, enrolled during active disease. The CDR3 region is CASSGDNGPQHF. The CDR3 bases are TGCGCCAGCAGCGGGGACAATGGGCCCCAGCATTTT.